These T cell receptor beta chains were read from a single sample in a study of tumor and adjacent non-tumor tissue in lung cancer. TCRdb independently ran MiXCR on the multiplex PCR reads; one entry per CDR3 protein. Of about 120,000 distinct CDR3 sequences listed, 60% to 70% were seen once; the top ten hold 9.5% to 15%. Material for sequencing was lung tumor tissue. These receptors came from a man aged 25-45 years with non-small cell lung cancer. CDR3s include the opening cysteine and the closing phenylalanine or tryptophan. The D gene is left open where the match is weak. A clone size is listed for some rows: how often the clone was seen (once, few, many), or a class if it is expanded.

d_call j_call clone_size v_call cdr3_nt cdr3_aa
NA TRBJ2-5 once TRBV20-1 TGCGATGCTAGAGATCCGCGGGGGCCCCCCGGGGCCCAGTACTTC CDARDPRGPPGAQYF
TRBD1 TRBJ1-1 many TRBV20-1 TGCAGTGCTAGAAAGGCCCGACAGGGTCTATGGACTGAAGCTTTCTTT CSARKARQGLWTEAFF
NA TRBJ1-3 NA TRBV11-3 TGTGTCAGCGACCCCCGAAATTTT CVSDPRNF
NA TRBJ1-4 NA TRBV20-1 TGCAGTGCTAGAGTCGGGATAGGGCATGAAAAACTGTTTTTT CSARVGIGHEKLFF
NA TRBJ2-1 NA TRBV11-2 TGTGCCAGCCGACTCAGGCTAACGGACAATGAGCAGTTCTTC CASRLRLTDNEQFF
TRBD2 TRBJ2-5 NA TRBV11-3 TGTGCCAGAGGCTTAGAAGCGGGAGGACAAGAGACCCAGTACTTC CARGLEAGGQETQYF
NA TRBJ2-1 NA TRBV11-3 TGTGCCTGCAGCTTGCTGGACGGAGGCAATGAGCAGTTCTTC CACSLLDGGNEQFF
NA TRBJ1-1 NA TRBV11-2 TGTGCCAGCACCGATGGAACGGCGGTAACTGAAGCTTTCTTT CASTDGTAVTEAFF
NA TRBJ1-2 NA TRBV18 TGTGCCAGCTCACCCCAGGGGAACAGCTATGGCTACACCTTC CASSPQGNSYGYTF
NA TRBJ2-1 NA TRBV6-6 TGTGTCAGCAGTACGGTGGGGAATGAGCAGTTCTTC CVSSTVGNEQFF
NA TRBJ2-3 few TRBV4-2 TGTGCCAGCAGCCAAGATTTAGCGATCAGTACAGATACGCAGTATTTT CASSQDLAISTDTQYF
NA TRBJ2-1 many TRBV4-3 TGCGCCAGCAGCCAGAGGCCGGGAGATGAGCAGTTCTTC CASSQRPGDEQFF
NA TRBJ2-5 NA TRBV29-1 TGCAGCATTGCCTCAGGGTTTGTCGAGACCCAGTACTTC CSIASGFVETQYF
TRBD2 TRBJ2-1 NA TRBV11-3 TGTGCCAGCAATCCTGGGACCAGCGGGGGATACAATGAGCAGTTCTTC CASNPGTSGGYNEQFF
NA TRBJ1-5 NA TRBV4-2 TGTGCCAGCAGCCAAGATAACGAGGGCGCATGGAGCAATCAGCCCCAGCATTTT CASSQDNEGAWSNQPQHF
NA TRBJ1-4 NA TRBV11-2 TGTGCCAGCAGCTTAGGGGAAAAACTGCTTTTT CASSLGEKLLF
NA TRBJ2-3 NA TRBV6-1 TGTGCCAGCGCCGACACCTCCTTGGACACAGATACGCAGTATTTT CASADTSLDTDTQYF
NA TRBJ1-1 many TRBV6-2/TRBV6-3 TGTGCCAGCAGGTGGGGTTCGAACACTGAAGCTTTCTTT CASRWGSNTEAFF
TRBD2 TRBJ2-1 many TRBV7-8 TGTGCCAGCAGCTCCACTCGGGGGGAAAGGGAGCAGTTCTTC CASSSTRGEREQFF
NA TRBJ2-3 NA TRBV11-3 TGTGCCAGCAGCCTAGATCCAGCGATAACTAGCATAGATACGCAGTATTTT CASSLDPAITSIDTQYF
NA TRBJ2-3 NA TRBV11-3 TGTGCCAGCAGCTTAGATCCGGGACCTCAAGATACACAGTATTTT CASSLDPGPQDTQYF
TRBD2 TRBJ2-7 NA TRBV4-1 TGCGCCAGCAGCCAAGATGGAGCGGGGGTCTCCTACGAGCAGTACTTC CASSQDGAGVSYEQYF
TRBD1 TRBJ1-6 NA TRBV12-3/TRBV12-4 TGTGCCAGCAGTTTAAGGGGGCCTGGGGTACCCGTCCACTTT CASSLRGPGVPVHF
NA TRBJ1-6 few TRBV12-3/TRBV12-4 TGTGCCATCAGTTCGTCGCTCAATTCACCCCTCCACTTT CAISSSLNSPLHF
NA TRBJ2-7 many TRBV6-1 TGTGCCAGCAGTCGGGGGGCGGGCGAGCAGTACTTC CASSRGAGEQYF